This T cell receptor beta chain was documented in a study of identical twins. Overall study results and limits: Weaker excess twin sharing was observed in beta out-of-frame sequences. The presence of invariant MAIT and iNKT cells could partly confound analyses of zero-insertion sequences.

A single count supports this clonotype. Its antigen is not known. All of the donors were Caucasians in good health. TCRdb re-called the 5' RACE reads through MiXCR, storing one row per CDR3 protein. Of about 240,000 distinct CDR3 sequences listed, 7.5% are singletons. Germline lookup yields CDR1 SGHRS and CDR2 YFSETQ. This CDR3 is built from 15 residues. Germline trimming cut 1 base from V and 5 bases from J; bases unmatched to any gene: 6. These data were likewise used in another study, on yellow fever vaccine responses in identical twins.

The rearrangement links TRBV5-1 to TRBJ2-5, with 9 nucleotides matching TRBD2. Sequencing was performed on CD8+ T cells sorted from blood. This clonotype originated in a young woman in good health. The CDR3 loop reads CASSLIGTSMETQYF. CDR3 nucleotide sequence: TGCGCCAGCAGCTTGATCGGGACTAGCATGGAGACCCAGTACTTC.